A single sample is the source of the 5 T cell receptor beta chains below, sequenced in a study of breast tumors, draining lymph nodes, adjacent tissues. Breast cancer patients provided tissue from their axillary draining lymph nodes. TCRdb fed the multiplex PCR reads into MiXCR, producing one record per CDR3 protein. The table records 130,000 or so distinct CDR3 sequences, 32% of them present only once. Source material: axillary lymph node tissue. Receptors originate from a female donor with breast cancer. Some clones in this sample may be carry-over from other donors' samples.

This clonotype occurred many times. This chain connects TRBV5-1 to TRBJ2-3, with 12 bases identical to TRBD2. V trimming: 5 bases; J trimming: 5 bases; junction bases outside the gene matches: 3. CDR1 and CDR2 from the germline V gene are SGHRS and YFSETQ. The CDR3 is 14 amino acids. DNA of the CDR3: TGCGCCAGCAGTCCTAGCGGGGGGGAAGATACGCAGTATTTT. Amino acid sequence: CASSPSGGEDTQYF.

This clonotype was found many times. This chain uses TRBV6-2 or TRBV6-3 with TRBJ1-2; D is undetermined. Germline CDR1 reads MNHEY; CDR2 reads SVGEGT. Between the trimmed V and J ends, which lost 3 bases and 8 bases, there was a span of 13 bases. The CDR3 sequence is 13 residues long. The CDR3 region is CASSYPHEYGYTF. The CDR3 DNA is TGTGCCAGCAGTTATCCCCATGAATACGGCTACACCTTC.

This clonotype came up a few times. The V gene is TRBV19, the J gene TRBJ1-2, with D tentatively TRBD1 (5 bases). Per germline, CDR1 LNHDA and CDR2 SQIVND (reference sequence). V dropped 3 bases and J dropped 2 bases, with 13 bases sitting between them. This CDR3 region has 15 residues. This CDR3 reads CASSMAGYGNYGYTF. CDR3 nucleotides: TGTGCCAGTAGTATGGCAGGGTATGGAAACTATGGCTACACCTTC.

This clonotype was picked up many times. The J gene is TRBJ2-7, the V gene TRBV3-2; TRBD1 is the table's D call and was not checked against the DNA. TRBV3-2 is listed as a pseudogene. This CDR3 contains 16 residues. CDR3 sequence: CASLGTVGDPTYEQYV. The CDR3 DNA sequence: TGTGCCAGCCTAGGGACGGTCGGGGACCCTACCTACGAGCAGTACGTC.

About this clonotype itself: With a much larger clone just one base away, this may be a read error. This chain uses TRBV27 with TRBJ2-7; the D gene could be TRBD1 or TRBD2 (5 bases each). The germline V gene has CDR1 MNHEY and CDR2 SMNVEV (reference sequence). The CDR3 spans 13 residues. This chain's CDR3 is CTSSLGRNYEQYF. The CDR3 nucleotides are TGTACCAGCAGTTTGGGACGAAACTACGAGCAGTACTTC.